This record covers a single T cell receptor beta chain. The antigen remains unidentified. Clones were sequenced by immunoSEQ multiplex PCR, and TCRdb holds only the in-frame ones, with some missing. Among around 190,000 clones, approximately 86% were seen once, and the ten largest hold approximately 0.5%. The data belong to a study of T cell responses to AZD1222 COVID-19 vaccine. Whole-study results and caveats: Two AZD1222 administrations were followed by greater Spike-specific TCR breadth and depth. Clonal diversity was possibly underestimated, and the donors were mostly white British, with more females.

The length of the CDR3 is 16 residues. The V gene end was trimmed by 4 bases and the J gene end by 0 bases; junction bases not matched to a gene: 8. Germline V lookup: CDR1 SGDLS, CDR2 YYNGEE. The sequencing here drew on peripheral blood, taken on day 0 of AZD1222 vaccination. The TCR originated in an adult in good health. The V gene is TRBV9, the J gene TRBJ2-3; 7 bases are shared with TRBD2. The CDR3 DNA reads TGTGCCAGCAGCATATCAGCGGGGCCTAGCACAGATACGCAGTATTTT. Translated: CASSISAGPSTDTQYF.